What follows are 19 T cell receptor beta chains derived from one specimen sequenced in a study of blood T cell repertoires in COVID-19. The repertoire was sequenced with immunoSEQ multiplex PCR; TCRdb's copy has only in-frame clones and lacks some. The data hold 150,000 or so clones, with 87% observed a single time. Source material: peripheral blood. The source of these receptors is a man older than 75 with acute or convalescent COVID-19.

About this clone: Different DNA sequences within this sample yield the same CDR3. J is TRBJ1-2 and V is TRBV28; D is unclear. Germline lookup yields CDR1 MDHEN and CDR2 SYDVKM. The CDR3 sequence is 11 residues long. V shed 8 bases and J shed 1 base, with 5 bases lying between them. CDR3 residues: CASEVNYGYTF. Here the CDR3 DNA reads TGTGCCAGCGAGGTTAACTATGGCTACACCTTC.

The V gene is TRBV2, the J gene TRBJ2-4, with TRBD1 as a possible D gene (5 bases). The germline CDR1 and CDR2 sequences are SNHLY and FYNNEI. This CDR3 region has 16 residues. Between the trimmed V and J ends, which lost 2 bases and 4 bases, there was a span of 15 bases. The CDR3 DNA reads as TGTGCCAGCAGTGAACGGCTGGCAGGGTGGAAAAACATTCAGTACTTC. Its translation: CASSERLAGWKNIQYF.

The CDR3 DNA sequence: TGCAGCGCCAAGACTAGCGGGGGGTCCTACGAGCAGTACTTC. This translates into CSAKTSGGSYEQYF. The chain employs TRBV29-1 and TRBJ2-7; 13 nucleotides match TRBD2. CDR3 size: 14 residues. Germline V gives CDR1 SQVTM, CDR2 ANQGSEA. V shed 7 bases, J shed 1 base, and the junction held 4 bases outside the gene matches.

This chain links TRBV2 with TRBJ2-2, with TRBD1 matching over 12 bases. The CDR3 is made up of 16 amino acids. V shed 0 bases and J 9 bases; nucleotides not matched to a gene: 5. The germline V gene has CDR1 SNHLY and CDR2 FYNNEI. The CDR3 DNA reads as TGTGCCAGCAGTGAAGCGGGGGACAGGGGGCAGAGGGAGCTGTTTTTT. Protein: CASSEAGDRGQRELFF. The full variable domain, completed using reference TRBV2 and TRBJ2-2, is EPEVTQTPSHQVTQMGQEVILRCVPISNHLYFYWYRQILGQKVEFLVSFYNNEISEKSEIFDDQFSVERPDGSNFTLKIRSTKLEDSAMYFCASSEAGDRGQRELFFGEGSRLTVL.

The chain recombines TRBV30 with TRBJ1-2, with a weak D call TRBD1 (5 bases). This CDR3 has 12 residues. In germline, CDR1 is GTSNPN, CDR2 SVGIG (reference sequence). V was pared by 1 base and J by 8 bases, with 11 bases between. CDR3 loop: CAWSGPGIGYTF. In DNA, the CDR3 is TGTGCCTGGAGTGGACCAGGGATAGGCTACACCTTC.

The rearrangement links TRBV7-2 to TRBJ1-2; 9 positions agree with TRBD1. The germline V gene has CDR1 SGHTA and CDR2 FQGNSA. The CDR3 has 15 amino acids. With V trimmed by 6 bases and J by 2 bases, 7 bases remained unmatched. The CDR3, as DNA: TGTGCCAGCAGTCCCGGGACAGGGTCCAACTATGGCTACACCTTC. It translates to CASSPGTGSNYGYTF.

The rearrangement joins TRBV5-1 to TRBJ1-5; 8 bases match TRBD1. The CDR3 runs 15 residues. The germline V gene has CDR1 SGHRS and CDR2 YFSETQ. V shed 0 bases and J 6 bases; nucleotides not matched to a gene: 5. As DNA, the CDR3 is TGCGCCAGCAGCTTGGATACAGGGGGGATTCAGCCCCAGCATTTT. Its translation is CASSLDTGGIQPQHF. Drawing the rest from reference TRBV5-1 and TRBJ1-5, the complete variable domain is KAGVTQTPRYLIKTRGQQVTLSCSPISGHRSVSWYQQTPGQGLQFLFEYFSETQRNKGNFPGRFSGRQFSNSRSEMNVSTLELGDSALYLCASSLDTGGIQPQHFGDGTRLSIL.

This clone appeared a single time. This chain joins TRBV27 and TRBJ2-5; D possibly corresponds to TRBD1 (5 bases). V was cut by 6 bases and J by 4 bases, with 15 bases left in between. The CDR3 spans 14 residues. CDR1 and CDR2 from the germline V gene are MNHEY and SMNVEV (reference sequence). CDR3 DNA: TGTGCCAGCAGGGAAGGGGCGGTCCGAGAGACCCAGTACTTC. Residues: CASREGAVRETQYF.

The V call is TRBV4-1, the J call TRBJ1-3, with D perhaps TRBD1 (6 bases). The V and J ends lost 0 bases and 9 bases respectively, with 15 bases between them. The CDR3 has 15 amino acids. Germline CDR1 and CDR2: MGHRA and YSYEKL. CDR3 nucleotide sequence: TGCGCCAGCAGCCAAGAAGCTGGGGGCAGGAGCACCATATATTTT. It codes for CASSQEAGGRSTIYF.

The chain employs TRBV2 and TRBJ2-1, with 9 bases fitting TRBD1. Looked up from germline, CDR1 is SNHLY and CDR2 is FYNNEI. This CDR3 contains 15 residues. J lost 3 bases, V lost 5 bases, and 5 bases had no gene match. The CDR3 sequence: CASSTGQGYYNEQFF. CDR3 DNA sequence: TGTGCCAGCAGTACTGGACAGGGGTACTACAATGAGCAGTTCTTC. Complete variable domain (other parts from reference TRBV2 and TRBJ2-1): EPEVTQTPSHQVTQMGQEVILRCVPISNHLYFYWYRQILGQKVEFLVSFYNNEISEKSEIFDDQFSVERPDGSNFTLKIRSTKLEDSAMYFCASSTGQGYYNEQFFGPGTRLTVL.

The V gene is TRBV30, the J gene TRBJ1-2; TRBD1 might be the D (5 bases). From germline, CDR1 is GTSNPN and CDR2 SVGIG (reference sequence). V lost 5 bases to trimming and J lost 6 bases, with 10 bases between them. CDR3 length equals 11 residues. In DNA, the CDR3 is TGTGCCTGGGGGGGAGGGGATGGCTACACCTTC. This translates into CAWGGGDGYTF. The whole variable domain, filled in from reference TRBV30 and TRBJ1-2, reads SQTIHQWPATLVQPVGSPLSLECTVEGTSNPNLYWYRQAAGRGLQLLFYSVGIGQISSEVPQNLSASRPQDRQFILSSKKLLLSDSGFYLCAWGGGDGYTFGSGTRLTVV.

This clone was counted a few times. Germline and junction disagree at one end, which may indicate a read error. V is TRBV7-7 and J is TRBJ2-2, with 10 bases fitting TRBD1. The V gene's germline CDR1 is SSHAT and CDR2 FNYEAQ (reference sequence). The CDR3 loop spans 16 amino acids. The CDR3, as DNA: TGTGCTAGCAGCCAAGCGGGACAGGGGTATTCCGGGGAGCTGTTTTTT. Translated, it gives CASSQAGQGYSGELFF.

Here the CDR3 reads CASITGTGGYNEQFF. The CDR3 bases are TGCGCCAGCATCACCGGGACAGGGGGCTACAATGAGCAGTTCTTC. The chain links TRBV10-2 to TRBJ2-1; 11 bases agree with TRBD1. This CDR3 spans 15 amino acids. V was pared by 7 bases and J by 3 bases, with 5 bases of the junction left unmatched. The germline CDR1 and CDR2 sequences are WSHSY and SAAADI.

V gene TRBV2 combines with J gene TRBJ1-6; tentative D call: TRBD1 (6 bases). The V end was cut by 0 bases, the J end by 10 bases, with 13 bases between. CDR1 is SNHLY and CDR2 is FYNNEI in the germline V gene. CDR3 length equals 15 residues. CDR3 amino acids: CASSEASQGGSPLHF. The CDR3 bases are TGTGCCAGCAGTGAAGCATCACAGGGTGGCTCACCCCTCCACTTT.

The J gene is TRBJ2-7, the V gene TRBV3-1 (or the pseudogene TRBV3-2); possible D gene TRBD1, 6 bases. Trimming shortened V by 3 bases and J by 3 bases, and 9 bases separated the two germline ends. Per germline, CDR1 LGHDT and CDR2 YNNKEL (reference sequence). The CDR3 has 13 amino acids. Here the CDR3 DNA reads TGTGCCAGCAGCCACTTAGGGGGCTACGAGCAGTACTTC. Translation gives CASSHLGGYEQYF.

The chain combines TRBV6-5 with TRBJ2-5; TRBD2 matches 9 bases. This CDR3 comprises 15 residues. Germline V gives CDR1 MNHEY, CDR2 SVGAGI. The V segment lost 5 bases and the J segment 5 bases; nucleotides outside the gene matches: 9. CDR3 region: CASSLHSGGGETQYF. The DNA of the CDR3 is TGTGCCAGCAGTCTCCATAGCGGGGGTGGTGAGACCCAGTACTTC.

The chain is built from TRBV21-1 and TRBJ1-2; the tabulated D call, TRBD1, remains unverified against the DNA. TRBV21-1 is noted as a pseudogene. This CDR3 is built from 13 residues. Here the CDR3 reads CASSPTGDYGYTF. Here the CDR3 DNA reads TGTGCCAGTAGCCCGACAGGGGACTATGGCTACACCTTC.

The chain is built from TRBV10-3 and TRBJ2-5; weak D call: TRBD2 (5 bases). Trimming took off 2 bases at V and 1 base at J, with 11 bases between the two ends. Germline V gene data show CDR1 as ENHRY and CDR2 as SYGVKD. This CDR3 region has 15 residues. The CDR3 spells CAISETPSSQETQYF. The CDR3 coding sequence is TGTGCCATCAGTGAGACCCCTAGCAGCCAAGAGACCCAGTACTTC.

In nucleotides, the CDR3 is TGTGCCAGCAGCGATTCCCGGACTAGCGGGAGGGCCAGGTTCACCGGGGAGCTGTTTTTT. It specifies CASSDSRTSGRARFTGELFF. The chain recombines TRBV5-4 with TRBJ2-2; 15 positions match TRBD2. This CDR3 region has 20 residues. Germline-derived CDR1 and CDR2 are SGHNT and YYREEE (reference sequence). The trim removed 4 bases at V and 4 bases at J, leaving 14 bases unmatched. The variable domain in full, with the rest retrieved from reference TRBV5-4 and TRBJ2-2, is ETGVTQSPTHLIKTRGQQVTLRCSSQSGHNTVSWYQQALGQGPQFIFQYYREEENGRGNFPPRFSGLQFPNYSSELNVNALELDDSALYLCASSDSRTSGRARFTGELFFGEGSRLTVL.